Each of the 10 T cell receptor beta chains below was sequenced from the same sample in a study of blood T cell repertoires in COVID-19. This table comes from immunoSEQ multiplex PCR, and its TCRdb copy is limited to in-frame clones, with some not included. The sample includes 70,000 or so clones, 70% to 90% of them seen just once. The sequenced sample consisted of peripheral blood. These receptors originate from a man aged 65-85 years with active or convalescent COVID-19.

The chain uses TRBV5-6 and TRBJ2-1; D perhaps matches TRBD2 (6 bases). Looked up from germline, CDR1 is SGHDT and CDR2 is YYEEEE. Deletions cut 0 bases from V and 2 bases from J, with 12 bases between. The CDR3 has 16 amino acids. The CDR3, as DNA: TGTGCCAGCAGCTTGGTAGGGCTAGCGACCTACAATGAGCAGTTCTTC. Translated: CASSLVGLATYNEQFF.

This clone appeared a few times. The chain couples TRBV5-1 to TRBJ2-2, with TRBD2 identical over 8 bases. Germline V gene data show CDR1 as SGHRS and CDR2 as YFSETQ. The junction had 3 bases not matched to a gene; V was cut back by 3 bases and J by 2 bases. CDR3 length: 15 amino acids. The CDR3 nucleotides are TGCGCCAGCAGCTCGGGAGGGGGTAACACCGGGGAGCTGTTTTTT. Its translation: CASSSGGGNTGELFF.

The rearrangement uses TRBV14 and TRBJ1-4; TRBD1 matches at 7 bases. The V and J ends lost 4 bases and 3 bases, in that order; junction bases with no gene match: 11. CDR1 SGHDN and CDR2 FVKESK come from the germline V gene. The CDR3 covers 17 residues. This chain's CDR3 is CASSPGPRGAANEKLFF. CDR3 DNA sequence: TGTGCCAGCAGCCCAGGCCCCAGGGGGGCGGCTAATGAAAAACTGTTTTTT.

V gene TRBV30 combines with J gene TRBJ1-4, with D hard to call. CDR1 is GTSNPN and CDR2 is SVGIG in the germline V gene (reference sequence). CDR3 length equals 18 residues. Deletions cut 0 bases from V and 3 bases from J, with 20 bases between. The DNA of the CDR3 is TGTGCCTGGAGTGTAAACCCCTTCGGTCCCGAGGCTAATGAAAAACTGTTTTTT. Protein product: CAWSVNPFGPEANEKLFF.

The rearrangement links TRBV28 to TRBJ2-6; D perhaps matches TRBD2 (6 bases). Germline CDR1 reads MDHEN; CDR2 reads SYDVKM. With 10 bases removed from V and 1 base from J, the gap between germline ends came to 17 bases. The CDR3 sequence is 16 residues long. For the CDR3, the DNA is TGTGCCACCCAAAACCTCCGGGGGTCTGGGGCCAACGTCCTGACTTTC. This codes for CATQNLRGSGANVLTF.

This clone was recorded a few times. The CDR3 coding sequence is TGTGCCAGCTGGGGGCAGGACCTCGGTGAAGCTTTCTTT. This translates into CASWGQDLGEAFF. This chain uses TRBV18 with TRBJ1-1, with a tentative D call TRBD1 (6 bases). The CDR3 is made up of 13 amino acids. Per germline, CDR1 KGHSH and CDR2 LQKENI. V was clipped by 7 bases and J by 7 bases, with 16 bases between them.

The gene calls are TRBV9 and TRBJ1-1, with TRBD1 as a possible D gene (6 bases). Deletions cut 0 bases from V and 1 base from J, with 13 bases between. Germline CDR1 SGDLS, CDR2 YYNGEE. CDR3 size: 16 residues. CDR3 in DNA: TGTGCCAGCAGCGTAGGTCCCGGGACATGGAACACTGAAGCTTTCTTT. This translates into CASSVGPGTWNTEAFF.

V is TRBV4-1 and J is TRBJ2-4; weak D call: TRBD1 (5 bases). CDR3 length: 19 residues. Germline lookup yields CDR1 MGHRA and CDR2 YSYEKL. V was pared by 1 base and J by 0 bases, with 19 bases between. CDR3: CASSQGAVPGRLAKNIQYF. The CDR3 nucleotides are TGCGCCAGCAGCCAAGGGGCGGTCCCAGGGCGCTTAGCCAAAAACATTCAGTACTTC.

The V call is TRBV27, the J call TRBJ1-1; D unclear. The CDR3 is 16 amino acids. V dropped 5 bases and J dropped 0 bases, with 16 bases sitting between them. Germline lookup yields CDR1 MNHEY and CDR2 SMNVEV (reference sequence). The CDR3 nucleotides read TGTGCCAGCAGTGCCGACATCCGTTTCATGAACACTGAAGCTTTCTTT. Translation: CASSADIRFMNTEAFF.

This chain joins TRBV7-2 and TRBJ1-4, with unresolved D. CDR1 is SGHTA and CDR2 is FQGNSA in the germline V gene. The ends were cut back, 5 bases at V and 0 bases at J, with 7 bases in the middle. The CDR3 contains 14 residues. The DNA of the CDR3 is TGTGCCAGCAGCCAACAAGCAACTAATGAAAAACTGTTTTTT. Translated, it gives CASSQQATNEKLFF.